The text below deals with one T cell receptor (beta chain). Its target is not known. An end of the junction does not agree with germline; a read error may underlie this. These data belong to a study of T cell responses to AZD1222 COVID-19 vaccine. Looking at the study overall: Pooled together were second doses at about 4 or about 12 weeks.

General study results and limits: Spike-specific TCR depth and breadth grew after two AZD1222 doses. The repertoires were collected only after the peak T cell response.

Only in-frame clones appear in the TCRdb table, and some are missing; sequencing was by immunoSEQ multiplex PCR. This table holds about 120,000 clones, roughly nine tenths found once. Sequences were derived from peripheral blood, sampled on day 0 of AZD1222 vaccination. The sequence was obtained from an adult in good health.

CDR3 protein: CASSYGLAAGGELFF. CDR3 nucleotide sequence: TGTGCTAGCAGCTACGGACTAGCGGCGGGCGGGGAGCTGTTTTTT. This sequence joins TRBV7-7 and TRBJ2-2; 10 bases align to TRBD2. The CDR3 consists of 15 residues. Germline V gene data show CDR1 as SSHAT and CDR2 as FNYEAQ (reference sequence).